The rows below give T cell receptor beta chains drawn from one sample of a study of post-analysis software for immune sequencing data. TCRdb reprocessed the PCR reads with MiXCR, giving one entry per CDR3 protein. The sample yields about 820,000 distinct CDR3 sequences, about 50% seen once. The sequenced sample was blood. These receptors were collected from a girl aged 5 to 17 with multiple sclerosis. CDR3s include the opening cysteine and the closing phenylalanine or tryptophan. The order of the fields is V gene, D gene, clone size, J gene, CDR3 DNA, CDR3 protein. The D gene is left open where the match is weak. Clone size is stated in some rows and not others, as once, few, many or a class when expanded.

v_call: TRBV3-1
d_call: TRBD1
clone_size: .
j_call: TRBJ2-7
cdr3_nt: TGTGCCAGCAGCCAAGGACCGGGACAGGGCCACGAGCAGTACTTC
cdr3_aa: CASSQGPGQGHEQYF

v_call: TRBV5-1
d_call: .
clone_size: .
j_call: TRBJ2-5
cdr3_nt: TGCGCCAGCAGCTTGATTCAGAAAGAGACCCAGTACTTC
cdr3_aa: CASSLIQKETQYF

v_call: TRBV20-1
d_call: TRBD2
clone_size: .
j_call: TRBJ2-5
cdr3_nt: TGCAGTGCTAGAGGGACTAGCGGGAGAGTGGAGACCCAGTACTTC
cdr3_aa: CSARGTSGRVETQYF

v_call: TRBV29-1
d_call: TRBD2
clone_size: few
j_call: TRBJ2-7
cdr3_nt: TGCAGCGCAAGAGGACTAGCGGGAGACTCCTACGAGCAGTACTTC
cdr3_aa: CSARGLAGDSYEQYF

v_call: TRBV10-2
d_call: .
clone_size: .
j_call: TRBJ2-7
cdr3_nt: TGCGCCAGCAGTGAGTTATCCTACGAGCAGTACTTC
cdr3_aa: CASSELSYEQYF

v_call: TRBV7-9
d_call: .
clone_size: few
j_call: TRBJ2-7
cdr3_nt: TGTGCCAGCAGCCCCCTCGGCCGCTCTCCGTACGAGCAGTACTTC
cdr3_aa: CASSPLGRSPYEQYF

v_call: TRBV15
d_call: .
clone_size: few
j_call: TRBJ1-6
cdr3_nt: TGTGCCACCAGCAGAGCAGGAGCCCCTAATTCACCCCTCCACTTT
cdr3_aa: CATSRAGAPNSPLHF

v_call: TRBV29-1
d_call: TRBD2
clone_size: .
j_call: TRBJ2-1
cdr3_nt: TGCAGCGGACTAGCGGGAGGGGGCGATGAGCAGTTCTTC
cdr3_aa: CSGLAGGGDEQFF

v_call: TRBV7-3
d_call: TRBD2
clone_size: .
j_call: TRBJ2-1
cdr3_nt: TGTGCCAGCAGCCGAATAGCGGGGGAGCTACCCTCCTACAATGAGCAGTTCTTC
cdr3_aa: CASSRIAGELPSYNEQFF

v_call: TRBV7-2
d_call: TRBD2
clone_size: .
j_call: TRBJ2-7
cdr3_nt: TGTGCCAGCAGCTTAGAAGCGGGAGTCACCCACTACGAGCAGTACTTC
cdr3_aa: CASSLEAGVTHYEQYF

v_call: TRBV21-1
d_call: .
clone_size: .
j_call: TRBJ2-7
cdr3_nt: TGTGCCAGCAGCAAAGAGGCAATTCGGGGTGTCTCCTACGAGCAGTACTTC
cdr3_aa: CASSKEAIRGVSYEQYF

v_call: TRBV10-3
d_call: .
clone_size: few
j_call: TRBJ2-2
cdr3_nt: TGTGCCACAGGGGATATGAACACCGGGGAGCTGTTTTTT
cdr3_aa: CATGDMNTGELFF

v_call: TRBV3-1
d_call: TRBD2
clone_size: .
j_call: TRBJ2-7
cdr3_nt: TGTGCCAGCAGCCGACCCGGGACTAGCGGGGTTACCTACGAGCAGTACTTC
cdr3_aa: CASSRPGTSGVTYEQYF

v_call: TRBV10-3
d_call: .
clone_size: .
j_call: TRBJ2-7
cdr3_nt: TGTGCCATCAGTGATGGGGTGCAGGATTCCTACGAGCAGTACTTC
cdr3_aa: CAISDGVQDSYEQYF

v_call: TRBV6-1
d_call: TRBD1
clone_size: .
j_call: TRBJ2-1
cdr3_nt: TGTGCCAGCAGATCGGACAGGGGTCCCTACAATGAGCAGTTCTTC
cdr3_aa: CASRSDRGPYNEQFF

v_call: TRBV3-1
d_call: .
clone_size: few
j_call: TRBJ2-5
cdr3_nt: TGTGCCAGCAGCCAAGATCTGCCCCGTCCAACCCAGTACTTC
cdr3_aa: CASSQDLPRPTQYF

v_call: TRBV5-1
d_call: TRBD1
clone_size: .
j_call: TRBJ1-5
cdr3_nt: TGCGCCAGCAGCTTATCAGGGGGCACCAATCAGCCCCAGCATTTT
cdr3_aa: CASSLSGGTNQPQHF

v_call: TRBV5-1
d_call: .
clone_size: .
j_call: TRBJ2-7
cdr3_nt: TGCGCCAGCACCAGGGTTGGCCTCACGGACGAGCAGTACTTC
cdr3_aa: CASTRVGLTDEQYF

v_call: TRBV4-2
d_call: TRBD1
clone_size: .
j_call: TRBJ1-3
cdr3_nt: TGTGCCAGCAGCCAGAGGGGACAGGGGGCATTGGGAAACACCATATATTTT
cdr3_aa: CASSQRGQGALGNTIYF

v_call: TRBV12-3/TRBV12-4
d_call: TRBD1
clone_size: .
j_call: TRBJ1-2
cdr3_nt: TGTGCCAGCAGCTTACGGGACAGGCGATATGGCTACACCTTC
cdr3_aa: CASSLRDRRYGYTF

v_call: TRBV5-1
d_call: TRBD2
clone_size: few
j_call: TRBJ2-4
cdr3_nt: TGCGCCAGCAGCCTCGGGACTAGCGGAACCAAAAACATTCAGTACTTC
cdr3_aa: CASSLGTSGTKNIQYF

v_call: TRBV3-1
d_call: .
clone_size: .
j_call: TRBJ2-1
cdr3_nt: TGTGCCAGCAGCCGGGACCCCCGGGCGGAGCAGTTCTTC
cdr3_aa: CASSRDPRAEQFF

v_call: TRBV20-1
d_call: .
clone_size: .
j_call: TRBJ2-3
cdr3_nt: TGCAGTGTCGACGGGGGTAGGAATACGCAGTATTTT
cdr3_aa: CSVDGGRNTQYF

v_call: TRBV20-1
d_call: .
clone_size: .
j_call: TRBJ2-7
cdr3_nt: TGCAGTGCTAGAGATCTCAAGGGAACCCTACTCGAGCAGTACTTC
cdr3_aa: CSARDLKGTLLEQYF

v_call: TRBV7-9
d_call: TRBD1
clone_size: few
j_call: TRBJ1-2
cdr3_nt: TGTGCCAGCAGTCGCACAGGGGGCGAAAACTATGGCTACACCTTC
cdr3_aa: CASSRTGGENYGYTF

v_call: TRBV20-1
d_call: TRBD2
clone_size: .
j_call: TRBJ2-1
cdr3_nt: TGCAGTGCTAACGGGGGGAATGAGCAGTTCTTC
cdr3_aa: CSANGGNEQFF

v_call: TRBV15
d_call: TRBD2
clone_size: .
j_call: TRBJ2-7
cdr3_nt: TGTGCCACCAGCACCTTAGCGGGAGGCTACGAGCAGTACTTC
cdr3_aa: CATSTLAGGYEQYF

v_call: TRBV14
d_call: TRBD2
clone_size: .
j_call: TRBJ2-1
cdr3_nt: TGTGCCAGCAGCCAAGAATCCCTAGCGGTATACAATGAGCAGTTCTTC
cdr3_aa: CASSQESLAVYNEQFF

v_call: TRBV5-1
d_call: .
clone_size: few
j_call: TRBJ1-1
cdr3_nt: TGCGCCAGCAGCCAGTGGTCGGGTCACGCTGAAGCTTTCTTT
cdr3_aa: CASSQWSGHAEAFF

v_call: TRBV7-2
d_call: .
clone_size: .
j_call: TRBJ2-7
cdr3_nt: TGTGCCAGCAGCTTAGCGCGATACAGGCACGAGCAGTACTTC
cdr3_aa: CASSLARYRHEQYF

v_call: TRBV7-2
d_call: .
clone_size: .
j_call: TRBJ2-7
cdr3_nt: TGTGCCAGCAGCTTAGGGTTCGTCTCCTACGAGCAGTACTTC
cdr3_aa: CASSLGFVSYEQYF

v_call: TRBV15
d_call: .
clone_size: few
j_call: TRBJ2-5
cdr3_nt: TGTGCCACCAGCAGAGATCACGGACCTCGGGAGACCCAGTACTTC
cdr3_aa: CATSRDHGPRETQYF

v_call: TRBV29-1
d_call: .
clone_size: .
j_call: TRBJ2-7
cdr3_nt: TGCAGCGTTGAAGATGGGGTATGGGAGCAGTACTTC
cdr3_aa: CSVEDGVWEQYF

v_call: TRBV7-9
d_call: TRBD2
clone_size: .
j_call: TRBJ2-4
cdr3_nt: TGTGCCAGCAGCGCTAGCGGGGGGGCCCAAGAGCAGTACTTC
cdr3_aa: CASSASGGAQEQYF

v_call: TRBV10-3
d_call: .
clone_size: .
j_call: TRBJ2-5
cdr3_nt: TGTGCCATCAGTGAGGGACAGTCGGTAGGAGAGACCCAGTACTTC
cdr3_aa: CAISEGQSVGETQYF

v_call: TRBV3-1
d_call: .
clone_size: .
j_call: TRBJ1-1
cdr3_nt: TGTGCCAGCAGCCAAAACCCCTTGGGAACTGAAGCTTTCTTT
cdr3_aa: CASSQNPLGTEAFF